This entry lists 30 T cell receptor beta chains sequenced from one sample in a study of control samples from healthy donors and cancer patients. Here immunoSEQ multiplex PCR was the method, and the copy in TCRdb shows in-frame clones only, minus some. The repertoire includes tens of thousands of clones, roughly nine tenths of them detected once, and approximately 9.8% sits in the top ten. Sequences were obtained from PBMCs. The receptors originated from a woman aged 45-60 years with colorectal cancer.

The chain joins TRBV20-1 to TRBJ1-4; D gene unclear. Germline V CDR1 and CDR2: DFQATT, SNEGSKA (reference sequence). Trimming pared 3 bases from V and 4 bases from J, leaving 3 bases between. The CDR3 has 11 amino acids. The CDR3 here is CSASDNEKLFF. The CDR3 DNA sequence: TGCAGTGCTAGCGATAATGAAAAACTGTTTTTT.

The chain joins TRBV30 to TRBJ1-4; D unresolved. CDR1 and CDR2 (germline): GTSNPN, SVGIG (reference sequence). V lost 1 base and J 4 bases, leaving 16 bases between the germline ends. The length of the CDR3 is 16 residues. CDR3 region: CAWSGARGAVNEKLFF. CDR3 nucleotides: TGTGCCTGGAGTGGTGCCCGGGGAGCGGTTAATGAAAAACTGTTTTTT.

The chain uses TRBV4-2 and TRBJ1-2, with unresolved D. The CDR3 runs 16 residues. Trimming stripped 0 bases from V and 4 bases from J, with 15 bases between. Germline CDR1 reads LGHNA; CDR2 reads YNFKEQ. This CDR3 reads CASSQDISADFYGYTF. The CDR3 nucleotides are TGTGCCAGCAGCCAAGATATCTCGGCAGACTTCTATGGCTACACCTTC.

The chain has TRBV7-2 and TRBJ1-1, with D tentatively TRBD1 (5 bases). Germline loops: CDR1 SGHTA, CDR2 FQGNSA. The CDR3 consists of 14 residues. V was pared by 4 bases and J by 3 bases, with 12 bases between. The CDR3 DNA is TGTGCCAGCAGCTCATATGGGACGGACACTGAAGCTTTCTTT. This codes for CASSSYGTDTEAFF. Filled out from reference TRBV7-2 and TRBJ1-1, the complete variable domain reads GAGVSQSPSNKVTEKGKDVELRCDPISGHTALYWYRQSLGQGLEFLIYFQGNSAPDKSGLPSDRFSAERTGGSVSTLTIQRTQQEDSAVYLCASSSYGTDTEAFFGQGTRLTVV.

The chain couples TRBV9 to TRBJ1-2; D is ambiguous. The CDR3 is made up of 14 amino acids. Per germline, CDR1 SGDLS and CDR2 YYNGEE. V was pared by 9 bases and J by 0 bases, with 15 bases between. In DNA form, the CDR3 reads TGTGCCACGCAATGGGCGGAAGCTAACTATGGCTACACCTTC. This gives the protein CATQWAEANYGYTF.

V gene TRBV3-1 (or the pseudogene TRBV3-2) combines with J gene TRBJ2-4, with D unresolved. From germline, CDR1 is LGHDT and CDR2 YNNKEL (reference sequence). CDR3 length equals 15 residues. V gave up 0 bases and J gave up 2 bases, with 8 bases separating them. In nucleotides, the CDR3 is TGTGCCAGCAGCCAAGACCCTAACACCAAAAACATTCAGTACTTC. It encodes CASSQDPNTKNIQYF.

The V call is TRBV2, the J call TRBJ1-5; unclear D gene. Trimming pared 6 bases from V and 2 bases from J, leaving 11 bases between. The CDR3 totals 14 residues. From germline, CDR1 is SNHLY and CDR2 FYNNEI. CDR3 DNA sequence: TGTGCCAGCAGGGGCGGTAGCGGCAATCAGCCCCAGCATTTT. It specifies CASRGGSGNQPQHF.

The rearrangement uses TRBV28 and TRBJ1-1, with D hard to call. Germline V gives CDR1 MDHEN, CDR2 SYDVKM. V was trimmed by 4 bases and J by 4 bases, leaving 16 bases between them. This CDR3 contains 15 residues. The CDR3 reads CASSSAWEGTTEAFF. CDR3 nucleotides: TGTGCCAGCAGTTCCGCCTGGGAGGGTACCACTGAAGCTTTCTTT.

The chain recombines TRBV5-6 with TRBJ2-7; TRBD2 might be the D (6 bases). From germline, CDR1 is SGHDT and CDR2 YYEEEE. Trimming took off 4 bases at V and 4 bases at J, with 15 bases between the two ends. The CDR3 loop spans 14 amino acids. Here the CDR3 DNA reads TGTGCCAGCAGCCGTGGCGTCGGACTATACGAGCAGTACGTC. Its protein product is CASSRGVGLYEQYV.

The V and J genes are TRBV20-1 and TRBJ1-3; D is unclear. The germline gives CDR1 DFQATT, CDR2 SNEGSKA (reference sequence). The V end lost 3 bases, the J end lost 3 bases, and 15 bases lay between the germline ends. This CDR3 has 15 amino acids. The CDR3 nucleotides read TGCAGTGCTAGTTACGGGTTTTCAGGTGGAAACACCATATATTTT. Protein product: CSASYGFSGGNTIYF.

This clone appeared a few times. J is TRBJ2-5 and V is TRBV7-2; either TRBD1 or TRBD2 may fit D (6 bases each). V was shortened by 1 base and J by 4 bases, with 10 bases between the two germline ends. From germline, CDR1 is SGHTA and CDR2 FQGNSA. The CDR3 covers 14 residues. The CDR3 nucleotides are TGTGCCAGCAGCTTAGACGGGGGCAGAGAGACCCAGTACTTC. This encodes CASSLDGGRETQYF.

The rearrangement joins TRBV7-9 to TRBJ1-1, with D uncertain. The CDR3 is 12 amino acids. The V end was cut by 4 bases, the J end by 5 bases, with 8 bases between. Germline assignment: CDR1 SEHNR and CDR2 FQNEAQ (reference sequence). The CDR3 sequence is CASSSSRTEAFF. CDR3 coding DNA: TGTGCCAGCAGCTCCAGTAGGACTGAAGCTTTCTTT. Together with reference TRBV7-9 and TRBJ1-1, the CDR3 gives the full variable domain: DTGVSQNPRHKITKRGQNVTFRCDPISEHNRLYWYRQTLGQGPEFLTYFQNEAQLEKSRLLSDRFSAERPKGSFSTLEIQRTEQGDSAMYLCASSSSRTEAFFGQGTRLTVV.

The V and J genes are TRBV6-5 and TRBJ2-1, with TRBD2 identical over 9 bases. Germline CDR1 reads MNHEY; CDR2 reads SVGAGI. V lost 8 bases, J lost 6 bases, and 2 bases stayed unmatched. The CDR3 consists of 12 residues. This chain's CDR3 is CASGGLANEQFF. The CDR3 DNA reads TGTGCCAGCGGGGGACTAGCCAATGAGCAGTTCTTC.

The chain's CDR3 is CASTRNIGGYTF. CDR3 nucleotide sequence: TGTGCCAGCACCCGGAATATCGGTGGCTACACCTTC. The J gene is TRBJ1-2, the V gene TRBV12-3 or TRBV12-4; no clear D. Trimming cost V 7 bases and J 7 bases, with 13 bases left between them. This CDR3 is 12 amino acids long.

The genes are TRBV27 and TRBJ1-6; possible D gene TRBD1, 6 bases. CDR3 size: 14 residues. The germline CDR1 and CDR2 sequences are MNHEY and SMNVEV (reference sequence). V lost 11 bases to trimming and J lost 0 bases, with 11 bases between them. The CDR3 sequence: CASGDPSYNSPLHF. CDR3 in DNA: TGTGCCTCAGGGGACCCCTCCTATAATTCACCCCTCCACTTT.

The chain combines TRBV30 with TRBJ1-2; no definite D call. Germline V gives CDR1 GTSNPN, CDR2 SVGIG (reference sequence). V was shortened by 1 base and J by 4 bases, with 10 bases between the two germline ends. The CDR3 extends over 13 amino acids. The CDR3 bases are TGTGCCTGGAGTGACGGCGTCACCTATGGCTACACCTTC. This codes for CAWSDGVTYGYTF.

This chain uses TRBV18 with TRBJ2-3, with D unclear. CDR1 and CDR2 from the germline V gene are KGHSH and LQKENI. Trimming stripped 3 bases from V and 0 bases from J, with 10 bases between. The CDR3 sequence is 15 residues long. CDR3 amino acids: CASSPPSLSTDTQYF. Here the CDR3 DNA reads TGTGCCAGCTCACCCCCCTCCTTAAGCACAGATACGCAGTATTTT.

The DNA for the CDR3 is TGTGCCAGCAGTTCTTCTAACTATGGCTACACCTTC. Residues: CASSSSNYGYTF. This chain links TRBV28 with TRBJ1-2; D uncertain. Germline V gives CDR1 MDHEN, CDR2 SYDVKM. This CDR3 has 12 residues. The germline V and J ends were trimmed by 4 bases and 0 bases, with 3 bases remaining between them.

The chain has TRBV6-4 and TRBJ2-4, with D perhaps TRBD1 (5 bases). The ends were cut back, 6 bases at V and 10 bases at J, with 10 bases in the middle. The germline gives CDR1 MRHNA, CDR2 SNTAGT. The CDR3 runs to 11 residues. CDR3 sequence (DNA): TGTGCCAGCAGACAAACAGGAATTCAGTACTTC. Protein product: CASRQTGIQYF.

This sequence joins TRBV3-1 (or the pseudogene TRBV3-2) and TRBJ2-5, with D uncertain. Trimming left V 1 base short and J 8 bases short, with 8 bases between. Germline CDR1 LGHDT, CDR2 YNNKEL (reference sequence). The CDR3 contains 12 residues. CDR3 loop: CASSQARQTQYF. In DNA, the CDR3 is TGTGCCAGCAGCCAAGCTAGACAAACCCAGTACTTC.

The chain is built from TRBV7-2 and TRBJ2-1, with 11 bases lining up with TRBD2. CDR3 length equals 15 residues. The V and J ends lost 4 bases and 4 bases, in that order; junction bases with no gene match: 3. Germline lookup yields CDR1 SGHTA and CDR2 FQGNSA. The CDR3 protein is CASSSLAGGYNEQFF. The CDR3 DNA reads TGTGCCAGCAGCTCGCTAGCGGGGGGATACAATGAGCAGTTCTTC.

V and J are TRBV5-6 and TRBJ2-7; 11 bases align to TRBD1. Unmatched junction bases numbered 6, after V lost 4 bases and J lost 6 bases. The CDR3 has 14 residues. CDR1 is SGHDT and CDR2 is YYEEEE in the germline V gene. CDR3 amino acids: CASSLSGTGGEQYV. The CDR3 DNA is TGTGCCAGCAGCCTCTCAGGGACAGGGGGCGAGCAGTACGTC.

This chain uses TRBV7-6 with TRBJ1-6; D perhaps matches TRBD1 (6 bases). Germline assignment: CDR1 SGHVS and CDR2 FNYEAQ. The ends were cut back, 1 base at V and 8 bases at J, with 12 bases in the middle. The CDR3 covers 15 residues. The CDR3 nucleotides read TGTGCCAGCAGCTTAGGTGGGCAGGGGCATTCACCCCTCCACTTT. It yields the protein CASSLGGQGHSPLHF. Full variable domain (rest looked up from reference TRBV7-6 and TRBJ1-6): GAGVSQSPRYKVTKRGQDVALRCDPISGHVSLYWYRQALGQGPEFLTYFNYEAQQDKSGLPNDRFSAERPEGSISTLTIQRTEQRDSAMYRCASSLGGQGHSPLHFGNGTRLTVT.

The chain recombines TRBV7-2 with TRBJ1-6, with D maybe TRBD1 (5 bases). The CDR3 consists of 17 residues. Germline V lookup: CDR1 SGHTA, CDR2 FQGNSA. Deletions cut 4 bases from V and 2 bases from J, with 15 bases between. The CDR3 bases are TGTGCCAGCAGCTACCGGGGGATAGGAACCTATAATTCACCCCTCCACTTT. It specifies CASSYRGIGTYNSPLHF.

V is TRBV19 and J is TRBJ2-2; 9 nucleotides match TRBD1. V lost 5 bases to trimming and J lost 0 bases; unmatched junction nucleotides: 4. Looked up from germline, CDR1 is LNHDA and CDR2 is SQIVND (reference sequence). The CDR3 totals 16 residues. This CDR3 is CASSPWDRANTGELFF. CDR3 sequence (DNA): TGTGCCAGTAGTCCCTGGGACAGGGCGAACACCGGGGAGCTGTTTTTT. Looking up the rest from reference TRBV19 and TRBJ2-2 gives the full variable domain: DGGITQSPKYLFRKEGQNVTLSCEQNLNHDAMYWYRQDPGQGLRLIYYSQIVNDFQKGDIAEGYSVSREKKESFPLTVTSAQKNPTAFYLCASSPWDRANTGELFFGEGSRLTVL.

The chain employs TRBV5-5 and TRBJ2-7, with 9 bases matching TRBD1. Germline loops: CDR1 SGHKS, CDR2 YYEKEE (reference sequence). After removal of 0 bases from V and 5 bases from J, the junction contained 3 bases not matched to a gene. This CDR3 region has 14 residues. In DNA form, the CDR3 reads TGTGCCAGCAGCTTGGGGACAGGGGTCCACGAGCAGTACGTC. As protein: CASSLGTGVHEQYV.

The genes are TRBV6-1 and TRBJ2-7; 8 bases are shared with TRBD1. This CDR3 has 15 amino acids. Per germline, CDR1 MNHNS and CDR2 SASEGT. The ends lost 0 bases at V and 7 bases at J; junction bases unmatched: 8. In DNA, the CDR3 is TGTGCCAGCAGTGAAGCTGGCAGGGGGCTAGGGGAGCAGTACGTC. Translation gives CASSEAGRGLGEQYV.

The chain combines TRBV19 with TRBJ2-2, with 9 bases aligning to TRBD1. CDR1 is LNHDA and CDR2 is SQIVND in the germline V gene (reference sequence). With V trimmed by 7 bases and J by 1 base, 10 bases remained unmatched. The CDR3 totals 17 residues. The chain's CDR3 is CASTHRAGQGNTGELFF. The CDR3 coding sequence is TGTGCCAGTACCCATAGGGCGGGACAGGGGAACACCGGGGAGCTGTTTTTT. Looking up the rest from reference TRBV19 and TRBJ2-2 gives the full variable domain: DGGITQSPKYLFRKEGQNVTLSCEQNLNHDAMYWYRQDPGQGLRLIYYSQIVNDFQKGDIAEGYSVSREKKESFPLTVTSAQKNPTAFYLCASTHRAGQGNTGELFFGEGSRLTVL.

The rearrangement joins TRBV7-9 to TRBJ1-6; the match to TRBD1 covers 10 bases. The V gene's germline CDR1 is SEHNR and CDR2 FQNEAQ (reference sequence). Trimming removed 2 bases from V and 8 bases from J; junction bases left unmatched: 9. This CDR3 comprises 17 residues. CDR3 sequence reads: CASSLSMTGTGDSPLHF. The CDR3 DNA follows: TGTGCCAGCAGCTTAAGCATGACCGGGACAGGGGATTCACCCCTCCACTTT. Supplemented by reference TRBV7-9 and TRBJ1-6, the full variable domain reads DTGVSQNPRHKITKRGQNVTFRCDPISEHNRLYWYRQTLGQGPEFLTYFQNEAQLEKSRLLSDRFSAERPKGSFSTLEIQRTEQGDSAMYLCASSLSMTGTGDSPLHFGNGTRLTVT.

This chain joins TRBV19 and TRBJ2-7, with TRBD1 matching over 8 bases. This CDR3 region has 19 residues. The J segment lost 6 bases and the V segment lost 5 bases, leaving 24 bases of the junction unmatched. The germline V gene has CDR1 LNHDA and CDR2 SQIVND (reference sequence). CDR3 protein: CASSVSPDELDRASGEQYV. CDR3 DNA sequence: TGTGCCAGTAGTGTCTCCCCAGATGAGCTGGACAGGGCATCGGGCGAGCAGTACGTC.